Listed here is a single TCR beta chain. PCR was performed using 60 Vbeta and 13 Jbeta primers. Repertoires were generated with immunoSEQ multiplex PCR, while TCRdb's copy carries only in-frame clones and drops some. The sample holds about 130,000 clones. Germline CDR1 reads MGHRA; CDR2 reads YSYEKL. Trimming took 6 bases from V and 2 from J; bases not matched to a gene: 12. This CDR3 has 16 amino acids. The data originate from a study of cytomegalovirus exposure and HLA in healthy donors. The wider study: Out of about 190 million T cells, an earlier analysis found fewer than 140 million unique TCR beta sequences in total.

The chain uses TRBV4-1 and TRBJ2-7; 8 bases line up with TRBD1. The TCR originated in a woman in her sixties in good health and CMV-seronegative. The source material was PBMCs. The CDR3 is CASRFSRTGLAYEQYF. The CDR3 DNA is TGCGCCAGCAGGTTCTCCCGGACAGGGTTAGCCTACGAGCAGTACTTC.